What follows are 10 T cell receptor beta chains derived from one specimen sequenced in a study of identical twins. One entry per CDR3 protein results from TCRdb running MiXCR on the 5' RACE reads. The sample has fewer than 550,000 distinct CDR3 sequences, over 11% seen once; the top ten hold around 0.98%. This same sample was also taken into another study, of yellow fever vaccine responses in identical twins.

The sequenced material came from CD4+ T cells sorted from blood. These receptors all come from a woman under 30 in good health.

This clonotype was recorded at least ten times. The chain links TRBV29-1 to TRBJ2-3; possibly TRBD2 for D (6 bases). V lost 1 base to trimming and J lost 4 bases, with 12 bases between them. Germline V lookup: CDR1 SQVTM, CDR2 ANQGSEA. CDR3 size: 14 residues. This CDR3 is CSVEGGREADTQYF. CDR3 bases: TGCAGCGTTGAAGGGGGCAGGGAGGCAGATACGCAGTATTTT.

In this sample, this clonotype turned up many times. The rearrangement links TRBV29-1 to TRBJ2-1; weak D call: TRBD1 (6 bases). Germline CDR1 reads SQVTM; CDR2 reads ANQGSEA. This CDR3 spans 13 amino acids. With 5 bases removed from V and 3 bases from J, the gap between germline ends came to 11 bases. CDR3 nucleotides: TGCAGCGTTCGTAGAGGGGGCTACAATGAGCAGTTCTTC. It encodes CSVRRGGYNEQFF.

The V call is TRBV6-5, the J call TRBJ2-3; TRBD1 is a possible D gene (5 bases). Germline V gives CDR1 MNHEY, CDR2 SVGAGI. The V and J ends lost 6 bases and 0 bases respectively, with 13 bases between them. This CDR3 contains 15 residues. This CDR3 reads CASSYDGASTDTQYF. The CDR3 nucleotides read TGTGCCAGCAGCTACGATGGGGCTAGCACAGATACGCAGTATTTT.

This clonotype showed up many times. The rearrangement joins TRBV29-1 to TRBJ2-3; TRBD2 aligns across 7 bases. The CDR3 consists of 15 residues. Losses at the gene ends were 3 bases for V and 9 bases for J; bases not matched to a gene: 15. CDR1 SQVTM and CDR2 ANQGSEA come from the germline V gene. In DNA form, the CDR3 reads TGCAGCGTTGACCCCAGCGGACTAGGGTCAGGGACGCAGTATTTT. It encodes CSVDPSGLGSGTQYF.

This clonotype has a handful of counts. The V gene is TRBV7-2, the J gene TRBJ1-6; 7 bases map to TRBD1. Trimming cost V 3 bases and J 10 bases; bases outside gene matches: 9. The CDR3 runs 15 residues. Germline loops: CDR1 SGHTA, CDR2 FQGNSA. The CDR3 loop is CASSFGTELASPLHF. The CDR3 region has the DNA TGTGCCAGCAGCTTTGGGACAGAGTTGGCCTCACCCCTCCACTTT.

This chain links TRBV11-2 with TRBJ2-1; D possibly matches TRBD1 or TRBD2 (5 bases each). The CDR3 is made up of 15 amino acids. The ends were cut back, 5 bases at V and 4 bases at J, with 15 bases in the middle. CDR1 and CDR2 from the germline V gene are SGHAT and FQNNGV. For the CDR3, the DNA is TGTGCCAGCAGCCCCCCGGGAAAGGGGTACAATGAGCAGTTCTTC. It codes for CASSPPGKGYNEQFF.

The chain combines TRBV7-2 with TRBJ2-3; 8 nucleotides align to TRBD2. V was clipped by 7 bases and J by 0 bases; unmatched bases: 6. Looked up from germline, CDR1 is SGHTA and CDR2 is FQGNSA. The length of the CDR3 is 15 residues. The CDR3 sequence is CASKDSGISTDTQYF. The CDR3 nucleotides are TGTGCCAGCAAAGATAGCGGGATAAGCACAGATACGCAGTATTTT.

This clonotype was seen many times. The chain combines TRBV20-1 with TRBJ2-7, with 7 bases matching TRBD2. The CDR3 is 15 residues long. V gave up 5 bases and J gave up 0 bases; unmatched junction bases: 10. Germline V lookup: CDR1 DFQATT, CDR2 SNEGSKA (reference sequence). CDR3 region: CSADHLAEPSYEQYF. The CDR3 bases are TGCAGTGCTGATCACCTAGCGGAACCCTCCTACGAGCAGTACTTC.

In its sample, this clonotype was seen many times. This chain uses TRBV7-9 with TRBJ1-2; D not certain. The germline V gene encodes CDR1 SEHNR and CDR2 FQNEAQ (reference sequence). There are 12 residues in the CDR3. Trimming pared 5 bases from V and 0 bases from J, leaving 4 bases between. The CDR3 protein is CASSDTNYGYTF. The DNA of the CDR3 is TGTGCCAGCAGCGACACTAACTATGGCTACACCTTC.

For the CDR3, the DNA is TGTGCCAGCAGTCGCGGGGGGGCAAACACCGGGGAGCTGTTTTTT. Amino acids: CASSRGGANTGELFF. The chain combines TRBV12-3 or TRBV12-4 with TRBJ2-2; 9 nucleotides agree with TRBD2. The length of the CDR3 is 15 residues. The junction had 3 bases not matched to a gene; V was cut back by 5 bases and J by 2 bases.